What follows describes a single TCR beta chain. Its target is not known. Healthy bone marrow donors made up the cohort. The record originates from a study of cytomegalovirus exposure and HLA in healthy donors. Study findings and constraints: Follow-up analysis later connected one missense variant in DCLRE1C with trimming of TCR beta V- and J-genes.

13 Jbeta primers and 60 Vbeta primers were used for the PCR. Profiling relied on immunoSEQ multiplex PCR, and the TCRdb table lists in-frame clones only, not all of them. This sample has more than 95,000 clones; less than 80% occur once, and the top ten carry about 1.8%. V was clipped by 3 bases and J by 1 base, with 16 bases between them. CDR1 is KGHSH and CDR2 is LQKENI in the germline V gene. The CDR3 is 17 residues long. The chain is built from TRBV18 and TRBJ1-3; unclear D gene. This TCR derives from a man in his forties or fifties in good health and CMV-seronegative. The sequencing sample was made of PBMCs. CDR3 sequence: CASSPTGNSGSGNTIYF. In nucleotides, the CDR3 is TGTGCCAGCTCACCTACTGGGAACTCGGGATCTGGAAACACCATATATTTT.